These 9 T cell receptor beta chains originate from one sample sequenced in a study of T-cell reconstitution after alpha-beta-depleted transplantation in children. Library preparation (for TCRbeta) was performed with unique molecular identifiers. TCRdb called the PCR reads again in MiXCR, with one record for every CDR3 protein. The table lists some 600,000 distinct CDR3 sequences, 10% to 15% of them singletons. This material consisted of PBMCs, mostly from graft donor cells, taken 360 days after TCRalphabeta/CD19-depleted stem cell transplant. These receptors were taken from a male patient under 18 who had a stem cell transplant for acute myeloid leukemia, so the T cells may come from the graft donor.

This clonotype has just a few counts. The chain has TRBV2 and TRBJ2-3; no reliable D call. The CDR3 covers 13 residues. Germline lookup yields CDR1 SNHLY and CDR2 FYNNEI. V dropped 5 bases and J dropped 1 base, with 7 bases sitting between them. CDR3 residues: CASSILRTDTQYF. In DNA form, the CDR3 reads TGTGCCAGCAGTATTCTCCGCACAGATACGCAGTATTTT.

The gene calls are TRBV4-3 and TRBJ2-3, with 14 bases identical to TRBD2. CDR1 and CDR2 from the germline V gene are LGHNA and YSLEER. J was trimmed by 6 bases and V by 3 bases; bases with no gene match: 14. This CDR3 region has 19 residues. The CDR3 DNA reads TGCGCCAGCAGCCACCACGTCCCGGGACTAGCGGGAGTTTTTGATACGCAGTATTTT. The encoded protein is CASSHHVPGLAGVFDTQYF.

The V call is TRBV7-2, the J call TRBJ2-2, with 8 bases that match TRBD2. V trimming: 3 bases; J trimming: 5 bases; junction bases outside the gene matches: 8. Germline V gene data show CDR1 as SGHTA and CDR2 as FQGNSA. This CDR3 is built from 16 residues. The DNA of the CDR3 is TGTGCCAGCAGCTTTCGAGCGGGAGTGCAAACCGGGGAGCTGTTTTTT. Translated: CASSFRAGVQTGELFF.

The chain joins TRBV20-1 to TRBJ2-7, with 8 bases lining up with TRBD2. The V gene's germline CDR1 is DFQATT and CDR2 SNEGSKA (reference sequence). The CDR3 sequence is 13 residues long. V lost 1 base and J lost 6; bases outside the gene matches: 5. The CDR3 protein is CSARAGGPLEQYF. The CDR3 DNA reads TGCAGTGCTAGAGCGGGAGGGCCCCTCGAGCAGTACTTC.

The V call is TRBV12-3 or TRBV12-4, the J call TRBJ1-1, with TRBD1 as a possible D gene (5 bases). Trimming removed 5 bases from V and 5 bases from J, with 15 bases in between. CDR3 length: 14 amino acids. Written as DNA, the CDR3 is TGTGCCAGCAGTACCCCCAGGGCAGGGACTGAAGCTTTCTTT. This encodes CASSTPRAGTEAFF.

This clonotype was counted ten times or more. Here the CDR3 reads CATSGVYNEQFF. CDR3 DNA sequence: TGTGCCACCTCTGGGGTCTACAATGAGCAGTTCTTC. The V gene is TRBV24-1, the J gene TRBJ2-1, with D uncertain. The CDR3 sequence is 12 residues long. Trimming pared 9 bases from V and 3 bases from J, leaving 8 bases between. Germline values: CDR1 KGHDR, CDR2 SFDVKD.

This clonotype came up a few times. V is TRBV12-3 or TRBV12-4 and J is TRBJ2-5, with 10 nucleotides matching TRBD2. The length of the CDR3 is 14 residues. The junction had 6 bases not matched to a gene; V was cut back by 6 bases and J by 5 bases. CDR3 sequence: CASRSLAGGETQYF. The CDR3 DNA follows: TGTGCCAGCAGGTCATTAGCGGGAGGCGAGACCCAGTACTTC.

This clonotype was observed a handful of times. V is TRBV6-1 and J is TRBJ1-1; possibly TRBD1 for D (5 bases). V lost 2 bases and J lost 1, with 11 bases in between. CDR1 and CDR2 (germline): MNHNS, SASEGT. The CDR3 runs to 15 residues. The CDR3 sequence: CASSETGRRNTEAFF. The CDR3 DNA reads TGTGCCAGCAGTGAAACGGGACGGCGGAACACTGAAGCTTTCTTT.

This clonotype has a handful of counts. The V gene is TRBV9, the J gene TRBJ1-5; D gene ambiguous. Per germline, CDR1 SGDLS and CDR2 YYNGEE. V lost 1 base and J lost 7, with 12 bases in between. This CDR3 spans 14 amino acids. CDR3 DNA: TGTGCCAGCAGCGTATTTTCGGGTGGCCAGCCCCAGCATTTT. It translates to CASSVFSGGQPQHF.